The subject of this entry is one T cell receptor beta chain. CDR1 is SGDLS, CDR2 YYNGEE, per germline. The CDR3 sequence is 14 residues long. V lost 3 bases, J lost 3 bases, and 13 bases lay in between. The entry originates in a study of blood T cell repertoires in COVID-19. Study summary: Samples taken during acute and convalescent COVID-19 were collected in the United States, Italy and Spain. The cDNA or gDNA used as material had been derived from T cells, B-cell-depleted T cells, or PBMCs.

In the source study's methods: Amplification of reference gene primers provided the estimated nucleated cell counts. Measured with immunoSEQ multiplex PCR; TCRdb has only the in-frame clones, and not every one. V and J calls and clone size are given by that table; D and trimming were obtained from the DNA. The profile shows 120,000 to 150,000 clones, approximately 89% of them singletons. The sample consisted of peripheral blood. V is TRBV9 and J is TRBJ2-7, with D possibly matching TRBD1 (6 bases). The receptor was isolated from a human donor in a cohort sampled during active COVID-19. The CDR3 bases are TGTGCCAGCAGCGCCCCAGGGGCCCACTACGAGCAGTACTTC. It is translated as CASSAPGAHYEQYF.